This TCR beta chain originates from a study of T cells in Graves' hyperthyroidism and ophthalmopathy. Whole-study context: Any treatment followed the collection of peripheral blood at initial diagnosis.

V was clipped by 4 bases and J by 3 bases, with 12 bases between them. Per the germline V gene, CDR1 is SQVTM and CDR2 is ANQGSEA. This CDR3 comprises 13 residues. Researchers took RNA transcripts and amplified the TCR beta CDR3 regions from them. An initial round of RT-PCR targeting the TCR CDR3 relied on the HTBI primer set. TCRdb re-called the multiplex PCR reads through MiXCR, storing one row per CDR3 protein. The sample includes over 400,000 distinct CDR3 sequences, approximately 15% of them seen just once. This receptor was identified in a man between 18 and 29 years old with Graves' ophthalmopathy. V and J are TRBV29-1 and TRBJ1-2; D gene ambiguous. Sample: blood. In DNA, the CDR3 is TGCAGCGTTGGGGAGGGTTCTGACTATGGCTACACCTTC. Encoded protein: CSVGEGSDYGYTF. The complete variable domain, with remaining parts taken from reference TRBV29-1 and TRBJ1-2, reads SAVISQKPSRDICQRGTSLTIQCQVDSQVTMMFWYRQQPGQSLTLIATANQGSEATYESGFVIDKFPISRPNLTFSTLTVSNMSPEDSSIYLCSVGEGSDYGYTFGSGTRLTVV.